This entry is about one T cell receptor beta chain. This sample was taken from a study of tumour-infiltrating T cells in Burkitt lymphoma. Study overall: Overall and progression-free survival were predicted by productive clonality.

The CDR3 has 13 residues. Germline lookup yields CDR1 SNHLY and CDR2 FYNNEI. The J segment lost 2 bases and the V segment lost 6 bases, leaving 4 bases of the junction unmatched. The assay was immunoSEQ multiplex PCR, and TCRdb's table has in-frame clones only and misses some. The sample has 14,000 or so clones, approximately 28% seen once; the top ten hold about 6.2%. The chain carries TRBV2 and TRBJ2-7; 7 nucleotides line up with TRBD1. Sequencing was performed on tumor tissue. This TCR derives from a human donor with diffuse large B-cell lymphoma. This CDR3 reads CASSRDSTYEQYF. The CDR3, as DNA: TGTGCCAGCAGCAGGGACAGCACCTACGAGCAGTACTTC.